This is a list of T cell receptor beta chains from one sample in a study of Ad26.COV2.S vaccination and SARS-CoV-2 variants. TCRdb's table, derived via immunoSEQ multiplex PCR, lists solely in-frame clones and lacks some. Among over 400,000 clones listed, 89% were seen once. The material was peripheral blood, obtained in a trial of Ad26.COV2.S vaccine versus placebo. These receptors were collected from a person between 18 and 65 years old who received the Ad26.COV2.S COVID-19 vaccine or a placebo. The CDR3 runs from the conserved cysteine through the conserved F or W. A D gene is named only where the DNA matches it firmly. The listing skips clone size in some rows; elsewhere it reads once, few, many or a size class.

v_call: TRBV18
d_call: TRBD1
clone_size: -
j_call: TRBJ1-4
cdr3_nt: TGTGCCAGCTCACCACCGACAGGGGATATATCTGCAACTAATGAAAAACTGTTTTTT
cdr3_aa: CASSPPTGDISATNEKLFF

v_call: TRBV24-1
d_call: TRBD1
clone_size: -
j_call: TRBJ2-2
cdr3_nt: TGTGCCACCAGTGAGTTCGGGACAGGCACCGGGGAGCTGTTTTTT
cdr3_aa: CATSEFGTGTGELFF

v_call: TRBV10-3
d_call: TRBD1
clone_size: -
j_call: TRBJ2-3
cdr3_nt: TGTGCCATCAGTCGGGACAGGGGGCAGGTGGGCACAGATACGCAGTATTTT
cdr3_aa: CAISRDRGQVGTDTQYF

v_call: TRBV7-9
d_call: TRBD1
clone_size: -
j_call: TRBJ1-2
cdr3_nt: TGTGCCAGCAGCCACGCCTCCGGGACAGGGCTCGGGGGCTACACCTTC
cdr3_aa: CASSHASGTGLGGYTF

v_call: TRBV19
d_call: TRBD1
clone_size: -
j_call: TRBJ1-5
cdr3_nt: TGTGCCAGTAATAAGAGGGGACAGGCCAATCAGCCCCAGCATTTT
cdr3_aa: CASNKRGQANQPQHF

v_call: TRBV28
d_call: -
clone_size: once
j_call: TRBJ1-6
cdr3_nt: TGTGCCAGCAGTAGGACGGCCGCCTATAATTCACCCCTCCACTTT
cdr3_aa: CASSRTAAYNSPLHF

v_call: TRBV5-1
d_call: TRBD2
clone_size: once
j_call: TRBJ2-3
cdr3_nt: TGCGCCAGCAGCTTTAGCGGGAGGAGCACAGATACGCAGTATTTT
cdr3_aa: CASSFSGRSTDTQYF

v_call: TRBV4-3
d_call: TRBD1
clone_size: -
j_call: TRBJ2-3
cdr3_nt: TGCGCCAGCAGCCTAAAAGCCGGGACAGTTCAGGATTTT
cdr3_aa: CASSLKAGTVQDF

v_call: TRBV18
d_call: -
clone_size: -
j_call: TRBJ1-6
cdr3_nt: TGTGCCAGCTCACCAAGGGGGGGGGATTCACCCCTCCACTTT
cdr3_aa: CASSPRGGDSPLHF

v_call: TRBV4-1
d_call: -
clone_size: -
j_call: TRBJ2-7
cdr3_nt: TGCGCCAGCAGCCAACTCCAGGGGACCTCCTACGAGCAGTACTTC
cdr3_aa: CASSQLQGTSYEQYF

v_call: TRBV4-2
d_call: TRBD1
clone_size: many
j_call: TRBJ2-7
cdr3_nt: TGTGCCAGCAGCCTTTCGGACAGGGCCACCTACGAGCAGTACTTC
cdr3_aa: CASSLSDRATYEQYF

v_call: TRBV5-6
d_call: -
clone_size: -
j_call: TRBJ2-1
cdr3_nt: TGTGCCAGCAGCGTCGGGGGTGGCGGAATATACAATGAGCAGTTCTTC
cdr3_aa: CASSVGGGGIYNEQFF

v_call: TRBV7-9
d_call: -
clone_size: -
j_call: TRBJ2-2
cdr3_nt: TGTGCCAGCAGCTTTACAACGAACACCGGGGAGCTGTTTTTT
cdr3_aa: CASSFTTNTGELFF

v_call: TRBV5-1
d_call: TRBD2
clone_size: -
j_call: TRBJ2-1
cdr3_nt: TGCGCCAGCAGCTTGGTCCCCCCCCGGCTAGCGGGAGTAAATGAGCAGTTCTTC
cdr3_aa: CASSLVPPRLAGVNEQFF

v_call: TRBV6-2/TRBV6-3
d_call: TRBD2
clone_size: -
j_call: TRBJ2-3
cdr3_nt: TGTGCCAGCAGTTACTCTAGCGGGGACACAGATACGCAGTATTTT
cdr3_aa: CASSYSSGDTDTQYF

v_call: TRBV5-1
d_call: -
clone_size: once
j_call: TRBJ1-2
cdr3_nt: TGCGCCAGCAGCCTCGAGGGGGGCTACACCTTC
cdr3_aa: CASSLEGGYTF

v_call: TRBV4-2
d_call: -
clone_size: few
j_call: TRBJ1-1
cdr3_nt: TGTGCCAGCAGCCAAATTGGTAGGGCGGGGACTGAAGCTTTCTTT
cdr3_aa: CASSQIGRAGTEAFF

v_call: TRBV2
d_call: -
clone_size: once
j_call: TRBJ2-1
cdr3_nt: TGTGCCAGCAGGAATGCCGTAGCAGGCTCCTACAATGAGCAGTTCTTC
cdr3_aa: CASRNAVAGSYNEQFF

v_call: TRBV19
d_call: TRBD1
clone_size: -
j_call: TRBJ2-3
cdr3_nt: TGTGCCAGTAGTATAGTACAGGGGCAAGATACGCAGTATTTT
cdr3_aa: CASSIVQGQDTQYF

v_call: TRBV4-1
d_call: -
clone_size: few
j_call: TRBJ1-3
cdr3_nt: TGCGCCAGCAGCCAAGACGGGGTGATGGCGGCCTCTGGAAACACCATATATTTT
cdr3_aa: CASSQDGVMAASGNTIYF

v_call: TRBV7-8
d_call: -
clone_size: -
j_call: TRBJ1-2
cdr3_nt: TGTGCCAGCAGCTTAGGGGCCAGTCGGGGCTACACCTTC
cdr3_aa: CASSLGASRGYTF

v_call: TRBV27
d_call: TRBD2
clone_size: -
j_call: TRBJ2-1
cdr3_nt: TGTGCCAGCAGTCCCTCTAGCGGGAGGGGGCTCTCCTACAATGAGCAGTTCTTC
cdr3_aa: CASSPSSGRGLSYNEQFF

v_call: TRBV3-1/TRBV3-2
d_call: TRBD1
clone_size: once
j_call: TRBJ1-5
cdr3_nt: TGTGCCAGCAGCCTGACAGGGTCCGATCAGCCCCAGCATTTT
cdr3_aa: CASSLTGSDQPQHF

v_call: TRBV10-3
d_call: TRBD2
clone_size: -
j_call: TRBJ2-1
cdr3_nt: TGTGCCATCAGTGGAGCGACTAGCGGAGCCTCCTACAATGAGCAGTTCTTC
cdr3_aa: CAISGATSGASYNEQFF

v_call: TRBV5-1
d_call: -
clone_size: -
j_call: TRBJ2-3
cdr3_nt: TGCGCCAGCAGCTTGGGAGCTCTAGCAGAAGATACGCAGTATTTT
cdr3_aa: CASSLGALAEDTQYF